Listed below are T cell receptor beta chains from one sample, sequenced in a study of identical twins. TCRdb reprocessed the 5' RACE reads with MiXCR, giving one entry per CDR3 protein. The data show more than 1.5 million distinct CDR3 sequences, around 29% seen once. Sequenced sample: cord blood. The receptors here all came from a newborn girl in good health. Each CDR3 is given with its conserved first and last residue. Fields, in order: clone size, J gene, D gene, V gene, CDR3 protein. The D gene is left open where the match is weak. Rows give clone size only sometimes, using once, few, many, or a class for an expanded clone.

>few|TRBJ2-1|TRBD2|TRBV25-1
CASSESRTSGRYNEQFF
>once|TRBJ2-7|.|TRBV20-1
CSASGGSVYEQYF
>many|TRBJ2-1|TRBD2|TRBV27
CASIGLAGYNEQFF
>many|TRBJ1-2|TRBD1|TRBV20-1
CSARGQGNYGYTF
>.|TRBJ2-3|.|TRBV12-3/TRBV12-4
CASSQSRGDTQYF
>many|TRBJ2-4|.|TRBV20-1
CSARDGTKNIQYF
>few|TRBJ2-1|TRBD2|TRBV12-3/TRBV12-4
CASSLESGIWNEQFF
>.|TRBJ2-4|TRBD2|TRBV4-1
CASSQGLAGSFVAKNIQYF
>few|TRBJ1-3|.|TRBV15
CATSRWRDSSGNTIYF
>few|TRBJ1-5|.|TRBV2
CASSEDREDQPQHF
>.|TRBJ1-1|.|TRBV2
CASSDATEAFF
>.|TRBJ2-3|TRBD2|TRBV20-1
CSARLAGGLTDTQYF
>.|TRBJ2-1|TRBD2|TRBV5-1
CASSFLLAVKSHNEQFF
>.|TRBJ1-1|.|TRBV19
CASSMAGSTEAFF
>.|TRBJ2-1|TRBD2|TRBV6-5
CASSFGGTEYNEQFF
>.|TRBJ1-4|.|TRBV2
CASSEFEGEKLFF
>.|TRBJ1-1|.|TRBV18
CASSPPAGVNTEAFF
>few|TRBJ2-3|.|TRBV10-3
CAISDPLMPDTQYF
>.|TRBJ1-4|.|TRBV5-1
CASSLDRAYGGKLFF
>.|TRBJ1-1|TRBD1|TRBV29-1
CSSPDREENEAFF